These 31 T cell receptor beta chains came from one sample sequenced in a study of cytomegalovirus exposure and HLA in healthy donors. Repertoires were generated with immunoSEQ multiplex PCR, while TCRdb's copy carries only in-frame clones and drops some. The sample includes over 150,000 clones, more than 65% of them seen just once. Sequencing used PBMCs. All receptors derive from a woman aged 18-35 years in good health and CMV-seropositive.

This chain connects TRBV28 to TRBJ2-7; possibly TRBD2 for D (6 bases). Per the germline V gene, CDR1 is MDHEN and CDR2 is SYDVKM. The CDR3 has 12 amino acids. Trimming took off 5 bases at V and 7 bases at J, with 12 bases between the two ends. The CDR3 protein is CASSPPAGEQYF. The CDR3 region has the DNA TGTGCCAGCAGTCCCCCCGCGGGGGAGCAGTACTTC. Full variable domain (rest looked up from reference TRBV28 and TRBJ2-7): DVKVTQSSRYLVKRTGEKVFLECVQDMDHENMFWYRQDPGLGLRLIYFSYDVKMKEKGDIPEGYSVSREKKERFSLILESASTNQTSMYLCASSPPAGEQYFGPGTRLTVT.

The chain employs TRBV4-1 and TRBJ2-3, with TRBD2 matching 12 bases. After removal of 2 bases from V and 7 bases from J, the junction contained 4 bases not matched to a gene. This CDR3 has 15 residues. The V gene's germline CDR1 is MGHRA and CDR2 YSYEKL. The CDR3 spells CASSQTSGGFYTQYF. The CDR3 bases are TGCGCCAGCAGCCAAACTAGCGGGGGGTTTTATACGCAGTATTTT.

The V and J genes are TRBV19 and TRBJ2-6; D is uncertain. Germline loops: CDR1 LNHDA, CDR2 SQIVND (reference sequence). The CDR3 sequence is 15 residues long. Trimming removed 7 bases at V and 9 bases at J, with 19 bases between. DNA for the CDR3: TGTGCCAGTATCCCCAGGCCCGCTCCAAGCAACGTCCTGACTTTC. It codes for CASIPRPAPSNVLTF.

This clone came up once. V is TRBV27 and J is TRBJ2-1; 7 positions match TRBD1. The CDR3 loop spans 16 amino acids. The germline V gene encodes CDR1 MNHEY and CDR2 SMNVEV (reference sequence). J was trimmed by 3 bases and V by 8 bases; bases with no gene match: 13. In DNA form, the CDR3 reads TGTGCCAGCCTCCTGCGTAGGACAGGCGGCTACAATGAGCAGTTCTTC. This codes for CASLLRRTGGYNEQFF.

This sequence joins TRBV5-6 and TRBJ2-3; 11 nucleotides line up with TRBD2. V was clipped by 4 bases and J by 6 bases; unmatched bases: 13. The germline gives CDR1 SGHDT, CDR2 YYEEEE. The CDR3 runs to 17 residues. CDR3 bases: TGTGCCAGCAGCCTGACCGGGACTAGCGGCCTAAATGATACGCAGTATTTT. Amino acids: CASSLTGTSGLNDTQYF.

The chain combines TRBV6-5 with TRBJ2-5; no reliable D call. Trimming took off 0 bases at V and 2 bases at J, with 7 bases between the two ends. The CDR3 loop spans 14 amino acids. CDR1 and CDR2 (germline): MNHEY, SVGAGI. CDR3 in amino acids: CASSYSSPQETQYF. CDR3 sequence (DNA): TGTGCCAGCAGTTACTCGAGTCCTCAAGAGACCCAGTACTTC.

The V and J genes are TRBV2 and TRBJ1-2, with D possibly TRBD1 on 5 matching bases. Trimming left V 6 bases short and J 2 bases short, with 16 bases between. Germline loops: CDR1 SNHLY, CDR2 FYNNEI. CDR3 length: 15 residues. The CDR3 loop reads CASSATGATNYGYTF. As DNA, the CDR3 is TGTGCCAGCAGCGCAACAGGAGCCACCAACTATGGCTACACCTTC.

V gene TRBV6-5 combines with J gene TRBJ1-1, with TRBD1 identical over 11 bases. This CDR3 has 16 residues. Germline V lookup: CDR1 MNHEY, CDR2 SVGAGI. With V trimmed by 2 bases and J by 4 bases, 6 bases remained unmatched. This chain's CDR3 is CASSYVGQGARTEAFF. CDR3 DNA: TGTGCCAGCAGTTACGTAGGACAGGGGGCTCGCACTGAAGCTTTCTTT.

This chain joins TRBV28 and TRBJ1-1; D not certain. Germline V gene lookup returns CDR1 MDHEN and CDR2 SYDVKM. V was cut by 5 bases and J by 8 bases, with 15 bases left in between. The CDR3 is 13 residues long. The CDR3 sequence: CASSTSPWAEAFF. Written as DNA, the CDR3 is TGTGCCAGCAGTACCTCCCCATGGGCCGAAGCTTTCTTT. The variable domain in full, completed from reference TRBV28 and TRBJ1-1, reads DVKVTQSSRYLVKRTGEKVFLECVQDMDHENMFWYRQDPGLGLRLIYFSYDVKMKEKGDIPEGYSVSREKKERFSLILESASTNQTSMYLCASSTSPWAEAFFGQGTRLTVV.

The J gene is TRBJ2-5, the V gene TRBV7-8, with TRBD2 matching 11 bases. The length of the CDR3 is 16 residues. Losses at the gene ends were 3 bases for V and 1 base for J; bases not matched to a gene: 4. Germline values: CDR1 SGHVS, CDR2 FQNEAQ. The CDR3 DNA reads as TGTGCCAGCAGCTTTCGGCTAGCGGGGGGCCAAGAGACCCAGTACTTC. Protein: CASSFRLAGGQETQYF.

This chain connects TRBV11-2 to TRBJ2-7; unclear D gene. This CDR3 is 11 amino acids long. V was pared by 2 bases and J by 6 bases, with 5 bases between. Germline lookup yields CDR1 SGHAT and CDR2 FQNNGV. Here the CDR3 DNA reads TGTGCCAGCAGCTTAATCTCCGAGCAGTACTTC. Amino acid sequence: CASSLISEQYF.

Written as DNA, the CDR3 is TGTGCCAGCAGCTTAGCGGTCGGGACAGGGGGGACTGAAGCTTTCTTT. Its protein is CASSLAVGTGGTEAFF. The V gene is TRBV7-9, the J gene TRBJ1-1; 11 bases align to TRBD1. The CDR3 has 16 residues. Germline assignment: CDR1 SEHNR and CDR2 FQNEAQ (reference sequence). Trimming took 0 bases from V and 5 from J; bases not matched to a gene: 5.

The rearrangement links TRBV18 to TRBJ1-1; 11 bases map to TRBD1. The CDR3 has 14 residues. CDR1 and CDR2 from the germline V gene are KGHSH and LQKENI. Trimming removed 6 bases from V and 3 bases from J; junction bases left unmatched: 3. In DNA form, the CDR3 reads TGTGCCAGCTCCCGGGACAGGGGGGACACTGAAGCTTTCTTT. Its translation is CASSRDRGDTEAFF.

The chain employs TRBV21-1 and TRBJ1-5; the table's D call, TRBD1, has no DNA check behind it. TRBV21-1 is reported as a pseudogene. The length of the CDR3 is 17 residues. The CDR3 spells CASSKKGAGGLGQPQHF. The CDR3 DNA is TGTGCCAGCAGCAAAAAAGGCGCAGGGGGCCTCGGTCAGCCCCAGCATTTT.

This chain joins TRBV5-1 and TRBJ2-3, with TRBD1 as a possible D gene (5 bases). Germline V CDR1 and CDR2: SGHRS, YFSETQ. V was cut by 5 bases and J by 0 bases, with 13 bases left in between. The CDR3 loop spans 15 amino acids. The CDR3 region has the DNA TGCGCCAGCAGAAGGGGCATCCCTAGCACAGATACGCAGTATTTT. Amino acid sequence: CASRRGIPSTDTQYF.

This clone showed up just once. J is TRBJ2-7 and V is TRBV29-1; 7 bases align to TRBD1. V shed 7 bases and J 9 bases; nucleotides not matched to a gene: 12. The CDR3 covers 12 residues. Germline V CDR1 and CDR2: SQVTM, ANQGSEA. The CDR3 DNA follows: TGCAGCGGACGGGACAGTGGTTTAGGGCAGTACTTC. This codes for CSGRDSGLGQYF.

This chain joins TRBV29-1 and TRBJ1-5, with D hard to call. The germline CDR1 and CDR2 sequences are SQVTM and ANQGSEA. The CDR3 spans 13 residues. V was cut by 6 bases and J by 6 bases, with 15 bases left in between. The CDR3 protein is CSVWTGRGQPQHF. For the CDR3, the DNA is TGCAGCGTCTGGACCGGGCGGGGTCAGCCCCAGCATTTT.

The count of this clone is one. The chain is built from TRBV9 and TRBJ1-2; 8 bases match TRBD1. Germline-derived CDR1 and CDR2 are SGDLS and YYNGEE. The CDR3 has 17 amino acids. Trimming at V came to 0 bases and at J to 1 base, leaving 8 bases not matched to a gene. The CDR3 bases are TGTGCCAGCAGCGTAGGACCAGGGGGCGAAGGTAACTATGGCTACACCTTC. Its translation is CASSVGPGGEGNYGYTF.

With respect to this clone: The sample contains more than one DNA sequence encoding this CDR3. CDR3 sequence (DNA): TGTGCCAGCAGTTCGGGGGTAGGGAACACTGAAGCTTTCTTT. Its translation: CASSSGVGNTEAFF. The V gene is TRBV27, the J gene TRBJ1-1, with a weak D call TRBD1 (5 bases). The CDR3 covers 14 residues. V was pared by 4 bases and J by 1 base, with 10 bases between. Germline loops: CDR1 MNHEY, CDR2 SMNVEV (reference sequence).

The chain uses TRBV6-5 and TRBJ1-2; D may be TRBD1 (6 bases). The V end lost 5 bases, the J end lost 3 bases, and 10 bases lay between the germline ends. This CDR3 is built from 13 residues. Per germline, CDR1 MNHEY and CDR2 SVGAGI. For the CDR3, the DNA is TGTGCCAGCAGTATACAGGGTGACTATGGCTACACCTTC. This sequence encodes CASSIQGDYGYTF.

The chain joins TRBV11-2 to TRBJ1-2, with D maybe TRBD1 (6 bases). V was cut by 5 bases and J by 4 bases, with 17 bases left in between. The V gene's germline CDR1 is SGHAT and CDR2 FQNNGV. This CDR3 is 15 amino acids long. CDR3 nucleotide sequence: TGTGCCAGCAGCCAAGGGACACCCGGTGCCTATGGCTACACCTTC. As protein: CASSQGTPGAYGYTF.

The CDR3 DNA reads as TGTGCTAGTGGTACGACCGGGACAATTAATGGCTACACCTTC. As protein: CASGTTGTINGYTF. V and J are TRBV12-5 and TRBJ1-2; tentative D call: TRBD1 (6 bases). The CDR3 is made up of 14 amino acids. CDR1 is LGHNT, CDR2 FRNRAP, per germline. Trimming pared 5 bases from V and 6 bases from J, leaving 16 bases between.

Only one count was recorded for this clone. The DNA of the CDR3 is TGCGCCAGCAGCTTGGAGAGGGGGCTCCGGAATTCACCCCTCCACTTT. Protein product: CASSLERGLRNSPLHF. V and J are TRBV5-1 and TRBJ1-6; 7 nucleotides agree with TRBD1. This CDR3 comprises 16 residues. Germline V gives CDR1 SGHRS, CDR2 YFSETQ. Trimming cost V 0 bases and J 7 bases; bases outside gene matches: 7.

This chain uses TRBV4-1 with TRBJ1-1; 11 nucleotides agree with TRBD1. V shed 4 bases, J shed 5 bases, and the junction held 6 bases outside the gene matches. The CDR3 is made up of 15 amino acids. Germline loops: CDR1 MGHRA, CDR2 YSYEKL. This CDR3 is CASSLRTGGRTEAFF. CDR3 sequence (DNA): TGCGCCAGCAGCCTGAGGACAGGGGGCCGAACTGAAGCTTTCTTT.

The chain has TRBV6-1 and TRBJ1-3; a possible D gene is TRBD1 (5 bases). The CDR3 spans 17 residues. The germline CDR1 and CDR2 sequences are MNHNS and SASEGT. V lost 4 bases and J 3 bases, leaving 19 bases between the germline ends. The CDR3 DNA is TGTGCCAGCAGTGGTCTTGTGGGCAGGGAAGGTGGAAACACCATATATTTT. Protein product: CASSGLVGREGGNTIYF.

The chain is built from TRBV9 and TRBJ2-7; 8 bases are shared with TRBD1. CDR1 and CDR2 from the germline V gene are SGDLS and YYNGEE. J gave up 2 bases and V 3 bases, and 7 bases lay outside the gene matches. CDR3 length: 15 residues. CDR3 protein: CASSGDRTGTYEQYF. In nucleotides, the CDR3 is TGTGCCAGCAGCGGAGACCGGACAGGGACCTACGAGCAGTACTTC.

The chain is built from TRBV5-1 and TRBJ2-1, with TRBD2 identical over 11 bases. The junction had 6 bases not matched to a gene; V was cut back by 4 bases and J by 0 bases. The CDR3 contains 17 residues. CDR1 is SGHRS and CDR2 is YFSETQ in the germline V gene. For the CDR3, the DNA is TGCGCCAGCAGCCAACTTAGCGGGGGGGTCTCCTACAATGAGCAGTTCTTC. This gives the protein CASSQLSGGVSYNEQFF. The full variable domain, in which reference TRBV5-1 and TRBJ2-1 provide the parts outside the CDR3, is KAGVTQTPRYLIKTRGQQVTLSCSPISGHRSVSWYQQTPGQGLQFLFEYFSETQRNKGNFPGRFSGRQFSNSRSEMNVSTLELGDSALYLCASSQLSGGVSYNEQFFGPGTRLTVL.

This clone was seen once. The chain carries TRBV4-3 and TRBJ2-3; D perhaps matches TRBD2 (6 bases). The germline CDR1 and CDR2 sequences are LGHNA and YSLEER. V was pared by 4 bases and J by 1 base, with 15 bases between. The length of the CDR3 is 16 residues. The CDR3 nucleotides read TGCGCCAGCAGCCCGGGGGACCTGGCGGGCACAGATACGCAGTATTTT. It yields the protein CASSPGDLAGTDTQYF.

This CDR3 reads CARTTPRDSTYYEQYF. CDR3 bases: TGTGCCAGGACAACACCCCGGGACTCGACCTACTACGAGCAGTACTTC. This chain joins TRBV27 and TRBJ2-7; possibly TRBD2 for D (6 bases). Germline CDR1 is MNHEY and CDR2 is SMNVEV (reference sequence). CDR3 length: 16 residues. Between the trimmed V and J ends, which lost 9 bases and 3 bases, there was a span of 24 bases.

The rearrangement links TRBV4-3 to TRBJ1-3; tentatively, D is TRBD1 (5 bases). V was cut by 0 bases and J by 5 bases, with 14 bases left in between. Germline V gene sequence: CDR1 LGHNA, CDR2 YSLEER. The CDR3 contains 16 residues. CDR3 sequence: CASSQDVSGIRNTIYF. CDR3 DNA sequence: TGCGCCAGCAGCCAAGATGTCTCAGGGATCCGAAACACCATATATTTT.

This chain connects TRBV19 to TRBJ1-4; 8 bases are a match to TRBD1. This CDR3 has 15 residues. J gave up 8 bases and V 3 bases, and 8 bases lay outside the gene matches. CDR1 is LNHDA and CDR2 is SQIVND in the germline V gene (reference sequence). As DNA, the CDR3 is TGTGCCAGTAGTATCGGGGCGACAGGGGCGGAAAAACTGTTTTTT. Translating it yields CASSIGATGAEKLFF.